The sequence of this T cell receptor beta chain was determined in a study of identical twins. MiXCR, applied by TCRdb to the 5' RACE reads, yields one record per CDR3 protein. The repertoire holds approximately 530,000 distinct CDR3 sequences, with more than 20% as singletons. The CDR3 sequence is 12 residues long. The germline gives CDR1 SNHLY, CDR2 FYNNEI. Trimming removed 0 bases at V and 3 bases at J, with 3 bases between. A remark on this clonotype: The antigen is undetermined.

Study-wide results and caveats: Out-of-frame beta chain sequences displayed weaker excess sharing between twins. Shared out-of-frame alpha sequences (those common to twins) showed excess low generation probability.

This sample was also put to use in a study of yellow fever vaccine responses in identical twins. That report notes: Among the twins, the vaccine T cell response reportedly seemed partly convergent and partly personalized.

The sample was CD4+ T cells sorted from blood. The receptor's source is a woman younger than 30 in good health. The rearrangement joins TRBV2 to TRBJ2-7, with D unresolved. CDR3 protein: CASSEADYEQYV. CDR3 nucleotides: TGTGCCAGCAGTGAAGCAGACTACGAGCAGTACGTC.